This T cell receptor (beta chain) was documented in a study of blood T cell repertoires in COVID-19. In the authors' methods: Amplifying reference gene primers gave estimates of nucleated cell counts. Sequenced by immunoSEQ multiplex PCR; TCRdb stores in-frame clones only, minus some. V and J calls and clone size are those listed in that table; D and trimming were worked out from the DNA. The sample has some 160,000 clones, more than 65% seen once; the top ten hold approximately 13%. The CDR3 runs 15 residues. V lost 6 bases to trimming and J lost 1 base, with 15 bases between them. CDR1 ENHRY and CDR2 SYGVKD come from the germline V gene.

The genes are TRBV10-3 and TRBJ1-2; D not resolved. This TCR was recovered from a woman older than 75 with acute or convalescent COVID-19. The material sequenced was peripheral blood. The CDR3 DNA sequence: TGTGCCATCAGACCTGATGTGACTCTTAACTATGGCTACACCTTC. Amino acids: CAIRPDVTLNYGYTF.